This passage covers 22 T cell receptor beta chains from one sample sequenced in a study of CD8 T cells in Susac syndrome. The RNA, about 0.45 to 1 ug, was put through reverse transcription using random hexamers. One entry per CDR3 protein results from TCRdb running MiXCR on the immunoSEQ multiplex PCR reads. The sample lists approximately 300,000 distinct CDR3 sequences, about 91% occurring once. The specimen sequenced was CD8+ T cells from PBMCs. The receptor source for this set is a human donor with multiple sclerosis.

This clonotype has only one observation. The chain has TRBV9 and TRBJ2-7; D is unresolved. The CDR3 loop spans 15 amino acids. Trimming pared 3 bases from V and 2 bases from J, leaving 15 bases between. CDR1 is SGDLS and CDR2 is YYNGEE in the germline V gene. CDR3 sequence reads: CASSGLPGSAYEQYF. In nucleotides, the CDR3 is TGTGCCAGCAGCGGGCTCCCGGGCTCCGCCTACGAGCAGTACTTC.

This chain connects TRBV29-1 to TRBJ1-2; the D gene is possibly TRBD1 (5 bases). This CDR3 region has 11 residues. V shed 4 bases and J shed 8 bases, with 11 bases lying between them. Germline V gene lookup returns CDR1 SQVTM and CDR2 ANQGSEA. As DNA, the CDR3 is TGCAGCGTTGCTTCAGGGCAAGGCTACACCTTC. Protein product: CSVASGQGYTF. Combining the CDR3 with reference TRBV29-1 and TRBJ1-2 gives the whole variable domain SAVISQKPSRDICQRGTSLTIQCQVDSQVTMMFWYRQQPGQSLTLIATANQGSEATYESGFVIDKFPISRPNLTFSTLTVSNMSPEDSSIYLCSVASGQGYTFGSGTRLTVV.

This chain connects TRBV7-3 to TRBJ2-1; 7 bases fit TRBD2. This CDR3 has 16 residues. In germline, CDR1 is SGHTA, CDR2 FQGTGA. J was trimmed by 6 bases and V by 3 bases; bases with no gene match: 11. CDR3 amino acids: CASSFHPGTTLNEQFF. The CDR3 DNA reads TGTGCCAGCAGCTTCCACCCCGGGACTACTCTCAATGAGCAGTTCTTC.

This clonotype appeared a single time. The chain uses TRBV29-1 and TRBJ2-7; 8 nucleotides match TRBD1. The V gene end was trimmed by 5 bases and the J gene end by 2 bases; junction bases not matched to a gene: 8. Per the germline V gene, CDR1 is SQVTM and CDR2 is ANQGSEA. This CDR3 has 14 amino acids. The CDR3 bases are TGCAGCGTTTTGGGACAGGAAAAGACCTACGAGCAGTACTTC. Translating it yields CSVLGQEKTYEQYF.

The V call is TRBV4-1, the J call TRBJ2-7; 8 bases align to TRBD2. The junction had 12 bases not matched to a gene; V was cut back by 4 bases and J by 1 base. Germline loops: CDR1 MGHRA, CDR2 YSYEKL. The CDR3 sequence is 17 residues long. The CDR3 is CASSPVAGGVDSYEQYF. CDR3 sequence (DNA): TGCGCCAGCAGCCCCGTGGCGGGGGGAGTAGATTCCTACGAGCAGTACTTC.

Written as DNA, the CDR3 is TGTGCCAGCAGTACCCGGGTAGCGGATTCCAACAATGAGCAGTTCTTC. This codes for CASSTRVADSNNEQFF. The genes are TRBV6-2 or TRBV6-3 and TRBJ2-1; tentatively, D is TRBD2 (6 bases). V shed 5 bases and J shed 5 bases, with 19 bases lying between them. In germline, CDR1 is MNHEY, CDR2 SVGEGT. The CDR3 contains 16 residues.

As for this clonotype: The junction shows a germline mismatch at one end, possibly a read error. This chain uses TRBV5-8 with TRBJ2-3; no clear D gene. This CDR3 is built from 13 residues. Germline CDR1 reads SGHTS; CDR2 reads YDEGEE. The CDR3, as DNA: TGTGCCAGCAACTTGATCCTCACAGATACGCAGTATTTT. Translation: CASNLILTDTQYF. Using reference TRBV5-8 and TRBJ2-3 for the parts outside the CDR3, the full variable domain is EAGVTQSPTHLIKTRGQQATLRCSPISGHTSVYWYQQALGLGLQFLLWYDEGEERNRGNFPPRFSGRQFPNYSSELNVNALELEDSALYLCASNLILTDTQYFGPGTRLTVL.

This chain joins TRBV29-1 and TRBJ1-2; D not resolved. Trimming took 1 base from V and 3 from J, leaving 12 bases between them. The CDR3 sequence is 14 residues long. Germline V gene lookup returns CDR1 SQVTM and CDR2 ANQGSEA. This chain's CDR3 is CSVEGAGEHYGYTF. The CDR3 coding sequence is TGCAGCGTTGAAGGGGCAGGAGAGCACTATGGCTACACCTTC.

The chain has TRBV9 and TRBJ1-6; a weak D match, TRBD1 (5 bases). V lost 4 bases and J 0 bases, leaving 11 bases between the germline ends. Germline assignment: CDR1 SGDLS and CDR2 YYNGEE. The CDR3 is 16 residues long. The DNA for the CDR3 is TGTGCCAGCAGCCCCACAGGCGTCTCCTATAATTCACCCCTCCACTTT. It is translated as CASSPTGVSYNSPLHF.

V usage is TRBV6-2 or TRBV6-3 and J usage is TRBJ1-6; 10 bases are a match to TRBD1. The germline gives CDR1 MNHEY, CDR2 SVGEGT. The CDR3 consists of 15 residues. V lost 6 bases to trimming and J lost 9 bases; unmatched junction nucleotides: 8. The CDR3 sequence is CASSAGTGAVSPLHF. The CDR3 nucleotides are TGTGCCAGCAGCGCCGGGACAGGGGCCGTTTCACCCCTCCACTTT.

The chain carries TRBV5-4 and TRBJ2-7; 10 bases are shared with TRBD1. The CDR3 covers 14 residues. Germline lookup yields CDR1 SGHNT and CDR2 YYREEE (reference sequence). Losses at the gene ends were 0 bases for V and 4 bases for J; bases not matched to a gene: 1. CDR3 DNA: TGTGCCAGCAGCTTGGCGGACAGGGGGTACGAGCAGTACTTC. Translation gives CASSLADRGYEQYF.

The chain combines TRBV6-2 or TRBV6-3 with TRBJ2-7; D is unresolved. V dropped 9 bases and J dropped 2 bases, with 14 bases sitting between them. The CDR3 spans 13 residues. CDR1 and CDR2 (germline): MNHEY, SVGEGT. DNA of the CDR3: TGTGCCAGTCAACCGGGCAGTCCCTACGAGCAGTACTTC. Translated: CASQPGSPYEQYF.

This clonotype was seen a few times. The chain combines TRBV3-1 with TRBJ2-5, with 8 bases lining up with TRBD2. Germline-derived CDR1 and CDR2 are LGHDT and YNNKEL (reference sequence). With 2 bases clipped from V and 5 bases from J, the junction kept 10 bases outside the gene matches. This CDR3 is built from 16 residues. CDR3 nucleotides: TGTGCCAGCAGCCAATACAGCGGGAGTTTCACGGAGACCCAGTACTTC. Translating it yields CASSQYSGSFTETQYF.

Only one count was recorded for this clonotype. The chain couples TRBV9 to TRBJ2-1; the D gene is possibly TRBD1 (5 bases). The CDR3 sequence is 14 residues long. Germline assignment: CDR1 SGDLS and CDR2 YYNGEE. Trimming left V 0 bases short and J 4 bases short, with 8 bases between. CDR3 sequence: CASSVGQIYNEQFF. CDR3 bases: TGTGCCAGCAGCGTAGGACAGATTTACAATGAGCAGTTCTTC. The whole variable domain, filled in from reference TRBV9 and TRBJ2-1, reads DSGVTQTPKHLITATGQRVTLRCSPRSGDLSVYWYQQSLDQGLQFLIQYYNGEERAKGNILERFSAQQFPDLHSELNLSSLELGDSALYFCASSVGQIYNEQFFGPGTRLTVL.

This clonotype was seen only a few times. This sequence joins TRBV11-2 and TRBJ1-2, with 7 bases aligning to TRBD1. The V gene end was trimmed by 5 bases and the J gene end by 4 bases; junction bases not matched to a gene: 10. The CDR3 has 15 residues. The germline CDR1 and CDR2 sequences are SGHAT and FQNNGV. The CDR3 reads CASSPGQAILYGYTF. In DNA form, the CDR3 reads TGTGCCAGCAGCCCCGGACAGGCAATCCTCTATGGCTACACCTTC. The full variable domain, completed using reference TRBV11-2 and TRBJ1-2, is EAGVAQSPRYKIIEKRQSVAFWCNPISGHATLYWYQQILGQGPKLLIQFQNNGVVDDSQLPKDRFSAERLKGVDSTLKIQPAKLEDSAVYLCASSPGQAILYGYTFGSGTRLTVV.

V is TRBV12-3 or TRBV12-4 and J is TRBJ2-1; D may be TRBD2 (5 bases). Trimming took off 6 bases at V and 0 bases at J, with 15 bases between the two ends. This CDR3 has 16 amino acids. Here the CDR3 DNA reads TGTGCCAGCAGCCCGATTCTGGGGAGCTCCTACAATGAGCAGTTCTTC. Translated, it gives CASSPILGSSYNEQFF.

V usage is TRBV6-2 or TRBV6-3 and J usage is TRBJ2-5, with 7 bases aligning to TRBD2. Trimming removed 6 bases from V and 2 bases from J; junction bases left unmatched: 12. The CDR3 is 16 residues long. Germline-derived CDR1 and CDR2 are MNHEY and SVGEGT. This CDR3 is CASRAPRDYLQETQYF. As DNA, the CDR3 is TGTGCCAGCAGAGCCCCCCGGGACTACCTACAAGAGACCCAGTACTTC.

The chain recombines TRBV27 with TRBJ2-3; D is possibly TRBD1 (5 bases). V was shortened by 4 bases and J by 5 bases, with 13 bases between the two germline ends. The V gene's germline CDR1 is MNHEY and CDR2 SMNVEV (reference sequence). The CDR3 consists of 14 residues. The CDR3 region has the DNA TGTGCCAGCAGTTCGAAAGTTAGGGGAGATACGCAGTATTTT. Its translation is CASSSKVRGDTQYF.

The V and J genes are TRBV3-1 and TRBJ2-2; D possibly corresponds to TRBD1 (6 bases). V was trimmed by 4 bases and J by 0 bases, leaving 9 bases between them. Germline-derived CDR1 and CDR2 are LGHDT and YNNKEL (reference sequence). This CDR3 contains 15 residues. CDR3 sequence: CASSLGHANTGELFF. In nucleotides, the CDR3 is TGTGCCAGCAGCCTGGGACACGCGAACACCGGGGAGCTGTTTTTT. Supplemented by reference TRBV3-1 and TRBJ2-2, the full variable domain reads DTAVSQTPKYLVTQMGNDKSIKCEQNLGHDTMYWYKQDSKKFLKIMFSYNNKELIINETVPNRFSPKSPDKAHLNLHINSLELGDSAVYFCASSLGHANTGELFFGEGSRLTVL.

This chain connects TRBV24-1 to TRBJ2-2; D unresolved. Germline CDR1 KGHDR, CDR2 SFDVKD. V was pared by 4 bases and J by 4 bases, with 6 bases between. The CDR3 length is 13 residues. CDR3 nucleotide sequence: TGTGCCACCAGTGAAGGCATCACCGGGGAGCTGTTTTTT. Protein: CATSEGITGELFF.

This chain links TRBV20-1 with TRBJ2-2; no firm D call. The V end lost 7 bases, the J end lost 0 bases, and 9 bases lay between the germline ends. The CDR3 is 13 residues long. CDR1 is DFQATT, CDR2 SNEGSKA, per germline (reference sequence). This CDR3 is CSVDISNTGELFF. The CDR3 DNA reads TGCAGTGTCGACATATCGAACACCGGGGAGCTGTTTTTT.

The chain uses TRBV4-3 and TRBJ2-3, with D possibly TRBD2 on 6 matching bases. CDR3 length: 15 amino acids. Trimming shortened V by 3 bases and J by 0 bases, and 10 bases separated the two germline ends. CDR1 and CDR2 (germline): LGHNA, YSLEER. Here the CDR3 DNA reads TGCGCCAGCAGCCAGGCGGGGAGCAGCACAGATACGCAGTATTTT. This codes for CASSQAGSSTDTQYF.